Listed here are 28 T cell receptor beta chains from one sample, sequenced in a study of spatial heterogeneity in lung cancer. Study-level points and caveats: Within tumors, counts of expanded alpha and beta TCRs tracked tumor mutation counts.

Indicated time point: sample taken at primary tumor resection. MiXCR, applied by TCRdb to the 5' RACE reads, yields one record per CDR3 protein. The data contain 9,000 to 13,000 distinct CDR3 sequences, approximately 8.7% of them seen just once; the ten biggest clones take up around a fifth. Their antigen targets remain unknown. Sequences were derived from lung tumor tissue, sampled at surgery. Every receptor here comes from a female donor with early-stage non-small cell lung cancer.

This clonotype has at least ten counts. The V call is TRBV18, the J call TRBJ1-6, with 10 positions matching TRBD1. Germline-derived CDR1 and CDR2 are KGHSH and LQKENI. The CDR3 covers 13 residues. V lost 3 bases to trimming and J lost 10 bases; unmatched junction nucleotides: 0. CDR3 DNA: TGTGCCAGCTCACCGGGACAGGGGTCACCCCTCCACTTT. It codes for CASSPGQGSPLHF.

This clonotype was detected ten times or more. The CDR3 protein is CASSEPGTLYEKLFF. In nucleotides, the CDR3 is TGTGCCAGCAGTGAACCAGGGACACTTTATGAAAAACTGTTTTTT. The V gene is TRBV6-1, the J gene TRBJ1-4; D is perhaps TRBD1 (6 bases). Germline CDR1 is MNHNS and CDR2 is SASEGT. The CDR3 extends over 15 amino acids. V was trimmed by 2 bases and J by 6 bases, leaving 13 bases between them.

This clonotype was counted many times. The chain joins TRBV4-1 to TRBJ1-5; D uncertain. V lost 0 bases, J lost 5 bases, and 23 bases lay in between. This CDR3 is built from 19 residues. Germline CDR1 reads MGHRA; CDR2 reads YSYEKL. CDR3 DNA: TGCGCCAGCAGCCAAGACTCCCCTCCGAGGCGGGGTGCCGATCAGCCCCAGCATTTT. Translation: CASSQDSPPRRGADQPQHF.

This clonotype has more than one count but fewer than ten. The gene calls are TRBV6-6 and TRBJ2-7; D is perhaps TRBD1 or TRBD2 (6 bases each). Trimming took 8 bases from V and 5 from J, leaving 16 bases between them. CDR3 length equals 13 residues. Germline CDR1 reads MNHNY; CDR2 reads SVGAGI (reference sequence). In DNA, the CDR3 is TGTGCCAGCGCGGGATTACAGGGTAACGAGCAGTACTTC. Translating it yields CASAGLQGNEQYF.

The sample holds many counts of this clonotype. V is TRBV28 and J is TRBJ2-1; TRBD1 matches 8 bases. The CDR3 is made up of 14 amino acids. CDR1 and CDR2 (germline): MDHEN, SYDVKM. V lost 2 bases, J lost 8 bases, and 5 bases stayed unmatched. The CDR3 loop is CASSLTGGWDEQFF. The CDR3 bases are TGTGCCAGCAGTTTAACAGGGGGTTGGGATGAGCAGTTCTTC.

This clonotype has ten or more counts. The CDR3 DNA reads as TGTGCCAGCAACAAAGGGGTAAGAGATACGCAGTATTTT. Translation gives CASNKGVRDTQYF. This sequence joins TRBV6-2 or TRBV6-3 and TRBJ2-3; a possible D gene is TRBD1 (5 bases). CDR3 length equals 13 residues. Per germline, CDR1 MNHEY and CDR2 SVGEGT. Trimming left V 7 bases short and J 5 bases short, with 13 bases between.

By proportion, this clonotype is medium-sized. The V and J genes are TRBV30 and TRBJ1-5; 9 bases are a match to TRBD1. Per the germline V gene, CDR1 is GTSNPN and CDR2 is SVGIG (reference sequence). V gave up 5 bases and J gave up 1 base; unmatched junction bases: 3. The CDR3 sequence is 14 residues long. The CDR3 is CAWGQGTSNQPQHF. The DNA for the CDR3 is TGTGCCTGGGGACAGGGGACAAGCAATCAGCCCCAGCATTTT.

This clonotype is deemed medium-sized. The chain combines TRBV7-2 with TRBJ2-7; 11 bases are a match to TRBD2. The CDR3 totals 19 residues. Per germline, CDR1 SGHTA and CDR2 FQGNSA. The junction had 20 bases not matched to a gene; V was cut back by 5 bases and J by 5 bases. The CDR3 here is CASSLMASNSGGASDEQYF. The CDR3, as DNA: TGTGCCAGCAGCCTGATGGCTAGTAATAGCGGGGGGGCGAGCGACGAGCAGTACTTC.

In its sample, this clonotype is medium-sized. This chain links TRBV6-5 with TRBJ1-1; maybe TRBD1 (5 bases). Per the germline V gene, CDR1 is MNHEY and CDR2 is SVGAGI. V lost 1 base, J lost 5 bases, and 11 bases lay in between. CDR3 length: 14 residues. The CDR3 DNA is TGTGCCAGCAGTTACTTGGGGCCGAAGACTGAAGCTTTCTTT. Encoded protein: CASSYLGPKTEAFF.

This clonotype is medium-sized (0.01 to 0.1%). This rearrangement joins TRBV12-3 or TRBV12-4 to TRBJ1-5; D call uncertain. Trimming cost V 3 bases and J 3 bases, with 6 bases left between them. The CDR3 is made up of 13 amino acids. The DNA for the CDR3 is TGTGCCAGCAGTTTGACATACAATCAGCCCCAGCATTTT. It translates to CASSLTYNQPQHF.

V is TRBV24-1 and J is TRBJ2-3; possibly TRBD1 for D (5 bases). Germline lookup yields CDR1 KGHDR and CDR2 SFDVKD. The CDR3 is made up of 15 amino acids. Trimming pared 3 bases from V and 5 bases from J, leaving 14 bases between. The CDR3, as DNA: TGTGCCACCAGTGATCCCGTTCAGGGTGGAGATACGCAGTATTTT. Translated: CATSDPVQGGDTQYF.

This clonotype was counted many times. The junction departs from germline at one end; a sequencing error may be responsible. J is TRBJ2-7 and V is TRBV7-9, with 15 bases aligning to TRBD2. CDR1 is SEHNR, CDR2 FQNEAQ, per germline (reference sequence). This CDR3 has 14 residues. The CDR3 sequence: CASSLGTSGGPPIF. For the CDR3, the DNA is TGTGCCAGCAGCCTTGGGACTAGCGGGGGGCCCCCTATCTTC.

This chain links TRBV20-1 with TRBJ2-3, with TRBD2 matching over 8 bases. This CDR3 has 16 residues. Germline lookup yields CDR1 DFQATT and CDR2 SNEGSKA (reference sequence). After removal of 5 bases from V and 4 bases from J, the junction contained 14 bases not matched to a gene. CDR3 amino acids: CSAAPYGGASPDTQYF. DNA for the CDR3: TGCAGTGCTGCCCCTTACGGGGGGGCCTCCCCAGATACGCAGTATTTT.

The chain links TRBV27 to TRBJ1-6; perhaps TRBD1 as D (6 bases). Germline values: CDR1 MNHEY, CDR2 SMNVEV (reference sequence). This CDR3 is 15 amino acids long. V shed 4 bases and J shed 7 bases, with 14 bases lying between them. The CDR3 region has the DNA TGTGCCAGCAGTTCTGGACAGAGTAAAAATTCACCCCTCCACTTT. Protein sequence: CASSSGQSKNSPLHF.

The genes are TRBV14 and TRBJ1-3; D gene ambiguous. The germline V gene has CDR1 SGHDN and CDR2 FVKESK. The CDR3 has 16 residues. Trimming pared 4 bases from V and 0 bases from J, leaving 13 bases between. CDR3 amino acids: CASSPFDSASGNTIYF. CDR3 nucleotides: TGTGCCAGCAGCCCTTTTGACTCTGCCTCTGGAAACACCATATATTTT.

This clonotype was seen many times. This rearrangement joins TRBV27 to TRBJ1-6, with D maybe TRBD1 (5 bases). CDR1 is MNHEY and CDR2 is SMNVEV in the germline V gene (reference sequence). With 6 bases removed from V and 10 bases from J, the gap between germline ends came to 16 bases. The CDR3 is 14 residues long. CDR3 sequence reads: CASSPGRANSPLHF. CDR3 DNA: TGTGCCAGCAGCCCGGGCAGGGCCAACTCACCCCTCCACTTT.

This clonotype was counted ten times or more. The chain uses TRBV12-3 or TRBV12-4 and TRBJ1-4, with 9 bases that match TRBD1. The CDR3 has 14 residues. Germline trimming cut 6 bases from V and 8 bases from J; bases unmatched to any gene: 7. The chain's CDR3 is CASRAQGAGEKLFF. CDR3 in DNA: TGTGCCAGCAGGGCACAGGGGGCGGGAGAAAAACTGTTTTTT.

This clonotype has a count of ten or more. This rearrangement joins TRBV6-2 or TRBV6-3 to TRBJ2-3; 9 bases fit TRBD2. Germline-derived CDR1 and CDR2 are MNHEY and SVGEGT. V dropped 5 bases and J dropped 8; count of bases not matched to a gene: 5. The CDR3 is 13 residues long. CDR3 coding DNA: TGTGCCAGCAGTGCGGGGGGGCCAGGTACGCAGTATTTT. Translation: CASSAGGPGTQYF.

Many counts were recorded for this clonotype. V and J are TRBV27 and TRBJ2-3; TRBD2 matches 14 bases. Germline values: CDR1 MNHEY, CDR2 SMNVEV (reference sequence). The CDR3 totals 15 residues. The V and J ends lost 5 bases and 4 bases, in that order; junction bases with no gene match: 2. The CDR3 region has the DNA TGTGCCAGCAGTCTGACTAGCGGGGGGGCAGATACGCAGTATTTT. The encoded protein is CASSLTSGGADTQYF.

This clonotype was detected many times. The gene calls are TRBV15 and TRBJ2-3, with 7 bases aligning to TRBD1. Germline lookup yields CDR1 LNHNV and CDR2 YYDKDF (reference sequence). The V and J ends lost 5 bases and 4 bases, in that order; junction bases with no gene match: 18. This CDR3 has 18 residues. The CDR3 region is CATSHAPPWARGPDTQYF. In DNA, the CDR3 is TGTGCCACCAGCCATGCTCCTCCCTGGGCTAGGGGGCCAGATACGCAGTATTTT.

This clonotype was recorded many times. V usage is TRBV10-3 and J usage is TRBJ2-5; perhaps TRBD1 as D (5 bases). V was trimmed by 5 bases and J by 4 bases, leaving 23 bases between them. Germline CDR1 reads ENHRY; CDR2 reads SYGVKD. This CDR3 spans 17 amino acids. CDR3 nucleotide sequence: TGTGCCATCAGTCTTGCCTTGGACACCGAGAGTCCAGAGACCCAGTACTTC. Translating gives CAISLALDTESPETQYF.

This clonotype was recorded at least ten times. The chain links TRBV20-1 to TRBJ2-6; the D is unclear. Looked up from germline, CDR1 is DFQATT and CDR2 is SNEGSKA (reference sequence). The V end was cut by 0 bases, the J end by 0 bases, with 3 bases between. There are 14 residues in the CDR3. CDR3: CSARDSSGANVLTF. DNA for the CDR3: TGCAGTGCTAGAGATTCCTCTGGGGCCAACGTCCTGACTTTC.

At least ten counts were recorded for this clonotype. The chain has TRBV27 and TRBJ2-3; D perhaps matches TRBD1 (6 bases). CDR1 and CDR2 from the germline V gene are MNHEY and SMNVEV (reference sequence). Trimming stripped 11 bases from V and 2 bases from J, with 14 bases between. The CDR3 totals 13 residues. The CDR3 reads CAQTGGPTDTQYF. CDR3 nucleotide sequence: TGTGCCCAAACTGGGGGCCCCACAGATACGCAGTATTTT.

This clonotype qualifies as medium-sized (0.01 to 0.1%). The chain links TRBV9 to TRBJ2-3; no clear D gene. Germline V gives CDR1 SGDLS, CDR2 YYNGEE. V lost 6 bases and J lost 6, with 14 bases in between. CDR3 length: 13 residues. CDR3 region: CASTAHPEDTQYF. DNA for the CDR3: TGTGCCAGCACCGCCCACCCTGAGGATACGCAGTATTTT. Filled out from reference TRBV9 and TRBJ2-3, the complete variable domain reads DSGVTQTPKHLITATGQRVTLRCSPRSGDLSVYWYQQSLDQGLQFLIQYYNGEERAKGNILERFSAQQFPDLHSELNLSSLELGDSALYFCASTAHPEDTQYFGPGTRLTVL.

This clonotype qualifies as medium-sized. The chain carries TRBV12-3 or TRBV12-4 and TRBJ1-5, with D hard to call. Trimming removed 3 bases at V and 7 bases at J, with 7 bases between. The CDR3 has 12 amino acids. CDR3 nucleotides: TGTGCCAGCAGTTTCGAAGGGCAGCCCCAGCATTTT. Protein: CASSFEGQPQHF.

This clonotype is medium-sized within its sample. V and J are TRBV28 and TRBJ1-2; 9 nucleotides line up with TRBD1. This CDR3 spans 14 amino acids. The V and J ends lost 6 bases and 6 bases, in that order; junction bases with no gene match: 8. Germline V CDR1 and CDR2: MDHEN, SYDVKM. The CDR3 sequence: CASSPAGTGNGYTF. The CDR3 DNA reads TGTGCCAGCAGCCCCGCCGGGACAGGGAATGGCTACACCTTC.

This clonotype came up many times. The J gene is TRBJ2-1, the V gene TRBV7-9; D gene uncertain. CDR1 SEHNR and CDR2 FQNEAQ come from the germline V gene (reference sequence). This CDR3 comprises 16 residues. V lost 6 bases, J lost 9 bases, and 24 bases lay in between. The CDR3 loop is CASRSKLNGQAGEQFF. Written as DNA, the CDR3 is TGTGCCAGCAGGTCTAAACTAAATGGGCAGGCTGGTGAGCAGTTCTTC.

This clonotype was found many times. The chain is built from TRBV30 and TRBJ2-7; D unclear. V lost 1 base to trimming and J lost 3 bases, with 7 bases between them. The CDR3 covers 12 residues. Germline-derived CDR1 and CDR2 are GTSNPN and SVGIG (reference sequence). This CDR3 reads CAWSAGNYEQYF. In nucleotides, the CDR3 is TGTGCCTGGAGTGCTGGGAACTACGAGCAGTACTTC.